Presented here are 11 T cell receptor beta chains from one specimen sequenced in a study of control samples from healthy donors and cancer patients. Data came from immunoSEQ multiplex PCR; TCRdb stores just in-frame clones and leaves some out. Counted here are roughly 150,000 clones, approximately 86% occurring once; the ten biggest clones make up about 1.7%. The sample consisted of blood. These receptors were taken from a man aged 18 to 35 in good health.

The chain links TRBV28 to TRBJ1-6; 7 bases fit TRBD1. Unmatched junction bases numbered 13, after V lost 4 bases and J lost 10 bases. The CDR3 has 16 residues. CDR1 is MDHEN, CDR2 SYDVKM, per germline. The CDR3 nucleotides read TGTGCCAGCAGTTCACATCGTTCCGGGACAGCATCACCCCTCCACTTT. This sequence encodes CASSSHRSGTASPLHF.

The chain recombines TRBV6-5 with TRBJ1-1; 9 bases agree with TRBD1. J gave up 3 bases and V 7 bases, and 6 bases lay outside the gene matches. Germline V CDR1 and CDR2: MNHEY, SVGAGI. CDR3 length: 14 residues. DNA for the CDR3: TGTGCCAGCACCAGGACAGGGGAGGACACTGAAGCTTTCTTT. This translates into CASTRTGEDTEAFF.

V is TRBV6-5 and J is TRBJ2-1; either TRBD1 or TRBD2 may supply D (5 bases each). V was cut by 0 bases and J by 4 bases, with 13 bases left in between. Looked up from germline, CDR1 is MNHEY and CDR2 is SVGAGI. This CDR3 is 16 amino acids long. CDR3 in DNA: TGTGCCAGCAGTTACTCGAGGGGTGCCACTTACAATGAGCAGTTCTTC. Its translation is CASSYSRGATYNEQFF.

The CDR3 region has the DNA TGTGCCAGCAGGCCGCTCGGGACAGGGGTGGGCAATGAGCAGTTCTTC. It translates to CASRPLGTGVGNEQFF. The chain links TRBV7-9 to TRBJ2-1, with TRBD1 matching 10 bases. The CDR3 is 16 amino acids. The V gene's germline CDR1 is SEHNR and CDR2 FQNEAQ (reference sequence). V gave up 6 bases and J gave up 6 bases; unmatched junction bases: 11.

V is TRBV27 and J is TRBJ2-7, with D perhaps TRBD2 (9 bases). The germline V and J ends were trimmed by 6 bases and 3 bases, with 27 bases remaining between them. Germline assignment: CDR1 MNHEY and CDR2 SMNVEV (reference sequence). This CDR3 has 18 residues. The CDR3 is CASRTDRGGSGGDYEQYF. The CDR3 coding sequence is TGTGCCAGCAGGACCGACAGGGGAGGTAGCGGGGGTGACTACGAGCAGTACTTC.

This clone was seen more than once but under ten times. This rearrangement joins TRBV7-2 to TRBJ1-4; D gene ambiguous. V lost 1 base and J lost 1, with 7 bases in between. CDR1 and CDR2 (germline): SGHTA, FQGNSA. CDR3 size: 15 residues. The CDR3: CASSLEDRTNEKLFF. DNA for the CDR3: TGTGCCAGCAGCTTAGAGGATAGAACTAATGAAAAACTGTTTTTT. Full variable domain (rest looked up from reference TRBV7-2 and TRBJ1-4): GAGVSQSPSNKVTEKGKDVELRCDPISGHTALYWYRQSLGQGLEFLIYFQGNSAPDKSGLPSDRFSAERTGGSVSTLTIQRTQQEDSAVYLCASSLEDRTNEKLFFGSGTQLSVL.

In its sample, this clone was seen once. J is TRBJ1-3 and V is TRBV9; D gene uncertain. The CDR3 is 16 residues long. Germline V gene sequence: CDR1 SGDLS, CDR2 YYNGEE. Trimming pared 4 bases from V and 0 bases from J, leaving 14 bases between. The CDR3 DNA follows: TGTGCCAGCAGCCCGGGCAGCACACACTCTGGAAACACCATATATTTT. It is translated as CASSPGSTHSGNTIYF.

The CDR3 bases are TGTGCCAGCAGCTTTCGGAGACTAGCGGTTTACGAGCAGTACTTC. It is translated as CASSFRRLAVYEQYF. The chain carries TRBV7-8 and TRBJ2-7, with 9 bases matching TRBD2. V gave up 3 bases and J gave up 4 bases; unmatched junction bases: 7. The CDR3 runs 15 residues. The germline V gene encodes CDR1 SGHVS and CDR2 FQNEAQ.

The rearrangement uses TRBV3-1 (or the pseudogene TRBV3-2) and TRBJ2-5, with 8 bases matching TRBD1. The CDR3 runs 14 residues. Germline values: CDR1 LGHDT, CDR2 YNNKEL (reference sequence). With V trimmed by 5 bases and J by 5 bases, 7 bases remained unmatched. In DNA form, the CDR3 reads TGTGCCAGCAGCACCTCCAGGGGGCACGAGACCCAGTACTTC. Translating gives CASSTSRGHETQYF.

The chain couples TRBV6-2 or TRBV6-3 to TRBJ2-3; 8 nucleotides align to TRBD2. In germline, CDR1 is MNHEY, CDR2 SVGEGT. This CDR3 is built from 16 residues. V trimming: 0 bases; J trimming: 1 base; junction bases outside the gene matches: 3. The CDR3 here is CASSYSQGLGTDTQYF. In nucleotides, the CDR3 is TGTGCCAGCAGTTACTCCCAGGGACTAGGCACAGATACGCAGTATTTT.

The rearrangement links TRBV11-3 to TRBJ2-1; tentatively, D is TRBD2 (6 bases). The germline V gene encodes CDR1 SGHNT and CDR2 YENEEA. The CDR3 is 12 residues long. Trimming shortened V by 0 bases and J by 12 bases, and 9 bases separated the two germline ends. In nucleotides, the CDR3 is TGTGCCAGCAGCTTAGAGAGGGGAGGGCAGTTCTTC. Translation gives CASSLERGGQFF. Looking up the rest from reference TRBV11-3 and TRBJ2-1 gives the full variable domain: EAGVVQSPRYKIIEKKQPVAFWCNPISGHNTLYWYLQNLGQGPELLIRYENEEAVDDSQLPKDRFSAERLKGVDSTLKIQPAELGDSAVYLCASSLERGGQFFGPGTRLTVL.